These 5 T cell receptor beta chains were all obtained from the same sample, sequenced in a study of T cells after yellow fever vaccination. TCRdb re-called the 5' RACE reads with MiXCR, one entry per CDR3 protein. The sample carries under 250,000 distinct CDR3 sequences, 6.9% recorded once. The sample here was CD4+ T cells sorted from PBMCs, taken 15 days after the yellow fever booster vaccination. Receptors were obtained from a man aged 25-40 years who received the YFV17D yellow fever vaccine.

This clonotype showed up just a few times. V is TRBV20-1 and J is TRBJ2-1; TRBD2 aligns across 13 bases. With V trimmed by 3 bases and J by 5 bases, 13 bases remained unmatched. The CDR3 spans 18 residues. Germline V gives CDR1 DFQATT, CDR2 SNEGSKA (reference sequence). CDR3 amino acids: CSASLAPRTSGRDNEQFF. The CDR3 nucleotides are TGCAGTGCTAGTTTGGCACCCAGGACTAGCGGGAGAGACAATGAGCAGTTCTTC.

The chain joins TRBV7-2 to TRBJ2-7; D is undetermined. The germline V gene encodes CDR1 SGHTA and CDR2 FQGNSA. V was pared by 2 bases and J by 4 bases, with 6 bases between. The CDR3 contains 12 residues. CDR3 protein: CASSLTLYEQYF. For the CDR3, the DNA is TGTGCCAGCAGCTTAACCTTATACGAGCAGTACTTC.

In its sample, this clonotype was seen a few times. The chain employs TRBV28 and TRBJ2-2, with D unclear. Germline CDR1 and CDR2: MDHEN and SYDVKM. Deletions cut 8 bases from V and 0 bases from J, with 7 bases between. CDR3 length: 13 residues. CDR3 DNA: TGTGCCAGCTACACCACGAACACCGGGGAGCTGTTTTTT. It yields the protein CASYTTNTGELFF.

V usage is TRBV7-9 and J usage is TRBJ2-3; TRBD1 might be the D (6 bases). V lost 1 base and J lost 7, with 15 bases in between. Germline V CDR1 and CDR2: SEHNR, FQNEAQ (reference sequence). The CDR3 totals 15 residues. The CDR3 loop is CASSLGGTRRNTQYF. The CDR3 DNA is TGTGCCAGCAGCTTAGGGGGGACACGTCGGAATACGCAGTATTTT.

Only a few counts were recorded for this clonotype. The chain has TRBV5-5 and TRBJ1-2; D gene ambiguous. The CDR3 is made up of 14 amino acids. Trimming left V 0 bases short and J 0 bases short, with 6 bases between. Per germline, CDR1 SGHKS and CDR2 YYEKEE (reference sequence). In nucleotides, the CDR3 is TGTGCCAGCAGCTTGGAGGGAACTAACTATGGCTACACCTTC. Translation: CASSLEGTNYGYTF.